This TCR beta chain was obtained from a study of radiotherapy plus CTLA-4 blockade in lung cancer. Study overall: Disease control reached 31%, with objective responses in approximately 17%. General study findings and limits: In blood, early T cell clone dynamics reportedly predicted response best, together with interferon-beta.

Focal radiation plus CTLA-4 blockade with ipilimumab was given to patients with chemo-refractory metastatic non-small-cell lung cancer. Concerning this clone: The antigen is undetermined.

V gave up 6 bases and J gave up 3 bases, with 12 bases separating them. CDR1 is MDHEN and CDR2 is SYDVKM in the germline V gene. This CDR3 spans 14 amino acids. Here immunoSEQ multiplex PCR was the method, and the copy in TCRdb shows in-frame clones only, minus some. This table has about 100,000 clones, about four fifths appearing once. The material sequenced was peripheral blood, taken from a patient treated with radiotherapy plus ipilimumab. The chain is built from TRBV28 and TRBJ1-3, with a weak D call TRBD1 (6 bases). This clonotype was sampled from a human donor with non-small cell lung cancer who had stable disease on radiotherapy plus ipilimumab. The CDR3 reads CASRTTGRGNTIYF. CDR3 bases: TGTGCCAGCAGAACGACAGGTCGTGGAAACACCATATATTTT.